The clone carrying this T cell receptor beta chain was recorded a few times. What it recognizes is unknown. Every participating donor contributed roughly 10 milliliters of peripheral blood through a draw. This sample was included in a study of blood T cells in healthy people across ages. Study-level findings and limits: The long-lived group displayed more naive CD4+ cells, plus higher diversity, than the aged donors did. A roughly linear fall in TCR beta diversity per million T cells was seen with increasing age.

PCR was performed a second time for about 7 to 12 cycles using a sample-barcoded 5' primer and a J-beta primer mix. TCRdb reprocessed the 5' RACE reads with MiXCR, giving one entry per CDR3 protein. In the table there are some 1,500,000 distinct CDR3 sequences, about 42% of which are singletons. The CDR3 runs to 13 residues. The V gene lost 1 base and the J gene lost 4 bases, with 10 bases spanning the gap. Germline values: CDR1 DFQATT, CDR2 SNEGSKA (reference sequence). This TCR was sampled from a woman aged 18 to 35 in good health. V is TRBV20-1 and J is TRBJ1-2; D unresolved. Sequenced sample: blood. CDR3 DNA sequence: TGCAGTGCTAGAGCCCCGGCTTCCTATGGCTACACCTTC. Protein: CSARAPASYGYTF.